These 12 T cell receptor beta chains share one sample of origin, sequenced in a study of STAT5B mutations in CD4+ large granular lymphocyte leukemia. Libraries were prepared by immunoSEQ multiplex PCR; TCRdb keeps only in-frame clonotypes and omits some of them. The profile covers about 30,000 clones, with around 70% appearing a single time and approximately 0.43% taken by the ten largest. Sequencing was done on a sample of CD4+ T cells from blood buffy coats. The receptors derive from a human donor in good health.

The DNA of the CDR3 is TGTGCCAGTAGTATTAAGATCTCTGGAAACACCATATATTTT. It translates to CASSIKISGNTIYF. V gene TRBV19 combines with J gene TRBJ1-3, with unresolved D. Trimming left V 3 bases short and J 0 bases short, with 6 bases between. Germline assignment: CDR1 LNHDA and CDR2 SQIVND (reference sequence). The length of the CDR3 is 14 residues.

The genes are TRBV6-6 and TRBJ2-3; 15 nucleotides match TRBD2. In germline, CDR1 is MNHNY, CDR2 SVGAGI (reference sequence). The V and J ends lost 7 bases and 4 bases, in that order; junction bases with no gene match: 3. This CDR3 region has 15 residues. This CDR3 is CASTGLAGGADTQYF. The CDR3 region has the DNA TGTGCCAGCACGGGACTAGCGGGGGGTGCAGATACGCAGTATTTT.

The rearrangement links TRBV28 to TRBJ1-5; D not certain. The CDR3 extends over 14 amino acids. V lost 3 bases and J 6 bases, leaving 12 bases between the germline ends. CDR1 and CDR2 (germline): MDHEN, SYDVKM. The CDR3 DNA follows: TGTGCCAGCAGTTTCGGGGAGGCAGGTCAGCCCCAGCATTTT. Its protein product is CASSFGEAGQPQHF.

A single count supports this clone. This chain links TRBV11-1 with TRBJ1-1; D uncertain. The CDR3 sequence is 14 residues long. Deletions cut 2 bases from V and 0 bases from J, with 7 bases between. Germline lookup yields CDR1 SGHAT and CDR2 FQDESV (reference sequence). For the CDR3, the DNA is TGTGCCAGCAGCTTAAGACTTATGAACACTGAAGCTTTCTTT. Translated: CASSLRLMNTEAFF.

This clone was seen more than once but under ten times. The chain is built from TRBV7-2 and TRBJ2-1; D perhaps matches TRBD1 (5 bases). V was clipped by 1 base and J by 9 bases, with 10 bases between them. CDR1 SGHTA and CDR2 FQGNSA come from the germline V gene. The CDR3 spans 13 residues. CDR3 residues: CASSLDGRAEQFF. DNA of the CDR3: TGTGCCAGCAGCTTAGATGGCAGGGCTGAGCAGTTCTTC.

The genes are TRBV11-1 and TRBJ2-5; D possibly corresponds to TRBD1 (5 bases). The CDR3 is 13 residues long. Germline V gene sequence: CDR1 SGHAT, CDR2 FQDESV (reference sequence). V was clipped by 5 bases and J by 4 bases, with 11 bases between them. The CDR3 bases are TGTGCCAGCAGCCCATCCAGGGTAGAGACCCAGTACTTC. Encoded protein: CASSPSRVETQYF.

J is TRBJ1-5 and V is TRBV18; D is unclear. The CDR3 has 16 amino acids. Trimming stripped 2 bases from V and 0 bases from J, with 11 bases between. CDR1 is KGHSH and CDR2 is LQKENI in the germline V gene. The CDR3 region is CASSPSGRHSNQPQHF. The CDR3, as DNA: TGTGCCAGCTCACCATCGGGAAGGCATAGCAATCAGCCCCAGCATTTT.

V and J are TRBV5-4 and TRBJ1-5; TRBD1 might be the D (5 bases). V dropped 1 base and J dropped 7 bases, with 6 bases sitting between them. This CDR3 spans 12 amino acids. Germline V gene data show CDR1 as SGHNT and CDR2 as YYREEE (reference sequence). The CDR3 spells CASSLRDQPQHF. The CDR3 DNA follows: TGTGCCAGCAGCTTGCGGGACCAGCCCCAGCATTTT.

V gene TRBV7-9 combines with J gene TRBJ2-5, with TRBD1 as a possible D gene (7 bases). CDR1 and CDR2 (germline): SEHNR, FQNEAQ (reference sequence). Trimming took 3 bases from V and 4 from J, leaving 12 bases between them. The CDR3 loop spans 14 amino acids. The CDR3 reads CASSFRGRGETQYF. The CDR3 bases are TGTGCCAGCAGCTTTAGGGGGCGGGGAGAGACCCAGTACTTC.

In its sample, this clone was seen once. The gene calls are TRBV7-6 and TRBJ2-3; D unclear. Germline V gene sequence: CDR1 SGHVS, CDR2 FNYEAQ. V was cut by 5 bases and J by 0 bases, with 9 bases left in between. The CDR3 runs to 14 residues. The CDR3 reads CASSIQFSTDTQYF. In DNA form, the CDR3 reads TGTGCCAGCAGCATCCAGTTTAGCACAGATACGCAGTATTTT.

The chain is built from TRBV7-6 and TRBJ2-3; tentatively, D is TRBD1 (5 bases). The germline V gene has CDR1 SGHVS and CDR2 FNYEAQ. The CDR3 length is 16 residues. The germline V and J ends were trimmed by 0 bases and 6 bases, with 16 bases remaining between them. This CDR3 is CASSLARGQGWDTQYF. The CDR3, as DNA: TGTGCCAGCAGCTTAGCTAGGGGTCAGGGTTGGGATACGCAGTATTTT.

This rearrangement joins TRBV5-1 to TRBJ2-2; D possibly corresponds to TRBD1 (5 bases). The V end lost 1 base, the J end lost 2 bases, and 9 bases lay between the germline ends. Germline V lookup: CDR1 SGHRS, CDR2 YFSETQ. This CDR3 is built from 15 residues. In nucleotides, the CDR3 is TGCGCCAGCAGCTTGCAGGGATCCAACACCGGGGAGCTGTTTTTT. Translating it yields CASSLQGSNTGELFF.